This TCR beta chain was sequenced during a study of T-cell reconstitution after alpha-beta-depleted transplantation in children. CDR1 is SGDLS and CDR2 is YYNGEE in the germline V gene. The CDR3 consists of 14 residues. The germline V and J ends were trimmed by 1 base and 6 bases, with 12 bases remaining between them. Library preparation (for TCRbeta) was performed with unique molecular identifiers. A single record per CDR3 protein comes from TCRdb applying MiXCR to the PCR reads. The table has more than 75,000 distinct CDR3 sequences, 20% to 25% seen once. This specimen was PBMCs, taken before TCRalphabeta/CD19-depleted stem cell transplant. This receptor was obtained from a boy between 2 and 15 years old with acute lymphoblastic leukemia, due to receive a stem cell transplant. This chain links TRBV9 with TRBJ2-3; no definite D call. The CDR3 DNA follows: TGTGCCAGCAGCGTACTCGGCGGAGAGGATACGCAGTATTTT. As protein: CASSVLGGEDTQYF.